One and the same sample provided the 26 T cell receptor beta chains below, sequenced in a study of patients and donors after allogeneic stem cell transplantation (dated by TCRdb to the early 2020s). Preparation of the library involved RT-PCR. TCRdb names NextSeq 550 as the instrument used. TCRdb's own reprocessing of the public reads used fastp at Q25 and MiXCR and kept productive beta chains. Entries are consolidated by CDR3 protein sequence, retaining the most common genes and DNA. A total of 160,000 or so distinct CDR3 sequences appear in this sample, about 24% of them only once. Jointly, the top ten make up 25% to 30% of the sample. Input material: blood, either unsorted or a sorted T cell fraction (not recorded which). These receptor sequences come from a human donor who was either an allogeneic HSCT recipient or a stem cell or donor lymphocyte infusion donor (not recorded which). It is not recorded whose cells these are; they may come from a transplant donor.

This clonotype showed up just a few times. The V and J genes are TRBV2 and TRBJ1-6; D unclear. Germline-derived CDR1 and CDR2 are SNHLY and FYNNEI. The CDR3 runs 15 residues. Trimming took off 3 bases at V and 5 bases at J, with 11 bases between the two ends. The CDR3 loop reads CASSETTGHNSPLHF. Written as DNA, the CDR3 is TGTGCCAGCAGTGAGACAACTGGCCATAATTCACCCCTCCACTTT.

Many counts were recorded for this clonotype. The chain uses TRBV29-1 and TRBJ1-2; 7 bases map to TRBD1. This CDR3 contains 14 residues. The J segment lost 8 bases and the V segment lost 3 bases, leaving 12 bases of the junction unmatched. Germline V lookup: CDR1 SQVTM, CDR2 ANQGSEA. Written as DNA, the CDR3 is TGCAGCGTTGAGAAAGAGACAGGGTGGTGGGGCTACACCTTC. Its translation: CSVEKETGWWGYTF.

The rearrangement links TRBV27 to TRBJ2-7; perhaps D is TRBD1 or TRBD2 (5 bases each). From germline, CDR1 is MNHEY and CDR2 SMNVEV (reference sequence). The CDR3 consists of 14 residues. V lost 6 bases and J lost 2, with 14 bases in between. For the CDR3, the DNA is TGTGCCAGCAGCCGATCCCGGGGCCCCTACGAGCAGTACTTC. Its protein is CASSRSRGPYEQYF.

This clonotype came up a few times. The rearrangement uses TRBV9 and TRBJ2-3, with D unresolved. This CDR3 contains 13 residues. Germline V gene sequence: CDR1 SGDLS, CDR2 YYNGEE. V lost 0 bases, J lost 5 bases, and 7 bases lay in between. The CDR3 bases are TGTGCCAGCAGCGTAGCGTGGGGAGATACGCAGTATTTT. This encodes CASSVAWGDTQYF.

This clonotype showed up just a few times. The CDR3 sequence is CASSFQFQETQYF. In DNA, the CDR3 is TGTGCCAGCAGTTTTCAGTTCCAAGAGACCCAGTACTTC. The rearrangement joins TRBV12-3 or TRBV12-4 to TRBJ2-5; D ambiguous. The V gene lost 3 bases and the J gene lost 1 base, with 6 bases spanning the gap. This CDR3 comprises 13 residues.

The chain recombines TRBV30 with TRBJ1-1; D call uncertain. The CDR3 is 15 residues long. Trimming cost V 3 bases and J 1 base, with 15 bases left between them. CDR1 and CDR2 from the germline V gene are GTSNPN and SVGIG (reference sequence). CDR3 loop: CAWSGGRMGNTEAFF. CDR3 DNA sequence: TGTGCCTGGAGCGGAGGACGTATGGGGAACACTGAAGCTTTCTTT.

The rearrangement joins TRBV3-1 to TRBJ2-1; D is uncertain. CDR1 is LGHDT, CDR2 YNNKEL, per germline (reference sequence). This CDR3 is 13 amino acids long. V lost 3 bases and J lost 5, with 8 bases in between. CDR3 sequence reads: CASSQRTNNEQFF. In nucleotides, the CDR3 is TGTGCCAGCAGCCAGCGGACCAACAATGAGCAGTTCTTC.

This clonotype appeared a few times. The chain has TRBV20-1 and TRBJ1-4; no firm D call. V lost 5 bases and J lost 3, with 10 bases in between. Per germline, CDR1 DFQATT and CDR2 SNEGSKA (reference sequence). This CDR3 has 13 residues. CDR3 DNA sequence: TGCAGTGCTCGAGGCACCCCTAATGAAAAACTGTTTTTT. Protein: CSARGTPNEKLFF.

The V gene is TRBV9, the J gene TRBJ2-1, with a weak D call TRBD2 (5 bases). Trimming left V 3 bases short and J 3 bases short, with 16 bases between. The length of the CDR3 is 16 residues. CDR1 and CDR2 from the germline V gene are SGDLS and YYNGEE. The CDR3 bases are TGTGCCAGCAGCGCTGTCCTCGTAGCGTACTACAATGAGCAGTTCTTC. Its translation is CASSAVLVAYYNEQFF.

This rearrangement joins TRBV20-1 to TRBJ2-4, with TRBD2 matching 13 bases. With V trimmed by 5 bases and J by 10 bases, 8 bases remained unmatched. This CDR3 has 14 residues. Germline V gives CDR1 DFQATT, CDR2 SNEGSKA (reference sequence). In nucleotides, the CDR3 is TGCAGTGCTCCTACTAGCGGGGGGGCCTATATTCAGTACTTC. Translating gives CSAPTSGGAYIQYF.

This chain uses TRBV2 with TRBJ2-7; D remains ambiguous. Germline CDR1 SNHLY, CDR2 FYNNEI. V was shortened by 7 bases and J by 2 bases, with 15 bases between the two germline ends. The CDR3 sequence is 14 residues long. The CDR3 sequence is CASIPFDFPYEQYF. CDR3 nucleotide sequence: TGTGCCAGCATCCCGTTTGACTTCCCCTACGAGCAGTACTTC.

This chain uses TRBV10-3 with TRBJ2-7, with D possibly TRBD1 on 5 matching bases. Trimming left V 7 bases short and J 4 bases short, with 14 bases between. The CDR3 totals 13 residues. Germline V lookup: CDR1 ENHRY, CDR2 SYGVKD. For the CDR3, the DNA is TGTGCCATCAATGGGCAGGGAATTTACGAGCAGTACTTC. Amino acids: CAINGQGIYEQYF.

This clonotype was seen more than once but under ten times. The chain's CDR3 is CATSRDNRGQYEQYF. The DNA for the CDR3 is TGTGCCACCAGCAGAGATAACAGGGGGCAATACGAGCAGTACTTC. The V gene is TRBV15, the J gene TRBJ2-7; 9 bases are a match to TRBD1. This CDR3 contains 15 residues. The ends lost 0 bases at V and 4 bases at J; junction bases unmatched: 4. CDR1 and CDR2 (germline): LNHNV, YYDKDF (reference sequence).

In DNA, the CDR3 is TGTGCCAGCAGCTTCGTTAGGGAATCCGGGGAGCTGTTTTTT. Its translation is CASSFVRESGELFF. The rearrangement links TRBV7-2 to TRBJ2-2; D ambiguous. Per germline, CDR1 SGHTA and CDR2 FQGNSA. There are 14 residues in the CDR3. V lost 3 bases, J lost 6 bases, and 11 bases lay in between. The whole variable domain, filled in from reference TRBV7-2 and TRBJ2-2, reads GAGVSQSPSNKVTEKGKDVELRCDPISGHTALYWYRQSLGQGLEFLIYFQGNSAPDKSGLPSDRFSAERTGGSVSTLTIQRTQQEDSAVYLCASSFVRESGELFFGEGSRLTVL.

The rearrangement joins TRBV14 to TRBJ1-6; 7 bases agree with TRBD1. The germline CDR1 and CDR2 sequences are SGHDN and FVKESK. The CDR3 consists of 14 residues. The V and J ends lost 1 base and 9 bases, in that order; junction bases with no gene match: 3. CDR3 loop: CASSQVQGGSPLHF. The CDR3 nucleotides read TGTGCCAGCAGCCAAGTCCAGGGGGGTTCACCCCTCCACTTT.

This clonotype was recorded only once. The chain couples TRBV29-1 to TRBJ2-3; tentative D call: TRBD1 (6 bases). Germline CDR1 SQVTM, CDR2 ANQGSEA. Trimming shortened V by 3 bases and J by 4 bases, and 17 bases separated the two germline ends. The CDR3 extends over 15 amino acids. This CDR3 is CSVDPLGGRADTQYF. The CDR3 nucleotides read TGCAGCGTTGACCCCCTAGGGGGTAGGGCAGATACGCAGTATTTT.

The chain joins TRBV20-1 to TRBJ1-1, with D perhaps matching TRBD1 (6 bases). Germline lookup yields CDR1 DFQATT and CDR2 SNEGSKA (reference sequence). The CDR3 totals 13 residues. Between the trimmed V and J ends, which lost 6 bases and 0 bases, there was a span of 11 bases. Here the CDR3 reads CSATQGMNTEAFF. For the CDR3, the DNA is TGCAGTGCAACCCAGGGGATGAACACTGAAGCTTTCTTT.

This clonotype was seen more than once but under ten times. The chain is built from TRBV27 and TRBJ2-1; 10 bases agree with TRBD1. The V and J ends lost 4 bases and 4 bases, in that order; junction bases with no gene match: 4. The CDR3 has 15 residues. The germline V gene encodes CDR1 MNHEY and CDR2 SMNVEV (reference sequence). The CDR3 loop is CASSSDRGKYNEQFF. In DNA form, the CDR3 reads TGTGCCAGCAGTTCGGACAGGGGGAAATACAATGAGCAGTTCTTC.

The genes are TRBV7-7 and TRBJ2-2, with 9 bases identical to TRBD1. The CDR3 has 14 residues. The V gene's germline CDR1 is SSHAT and CDR2 FNYEAQ (reference sequence). With 5 bases clipped from V and 5 bases from J, the junction kept 3 bases outside the gene matches. This CDR3 reads CASSPGTGTGELFF. The DNA for the CDR3 is TGTGCCAGCAGCCCAGGGACAGGGACCGGGGAGCTGTTTTTT.

The chain couples TRBV20-1 to TRBJ1-1; D may be TRBD1 (5 bases). V was shortened by 5 bases and J by 3 bases, with 13 bases between the two germline ends. Per the germline V gene, CDR1 is DFQATT and CDR2 is SNEGSKA (reference sequence). This CDR3 has 13 residues. CDR3 DNA sequence: TGCAGTGCTTTCCGGGACCGATACACTGAAGCTTTCTTT. This sequence encodes CSAFRDRYTEAFF.

This clonotype was found a few times. This sequence joins TRBV12-3 or TRBV12-4 and TRBJ1-1, with no clear D. The CDR3 consists of 11 residues. The ends were cut back, 7 bases at V and 3 bases at J, with 6 bases in the middle. The CDR3 loop is CASMGYTEAFF. The CDR3 DNA reads TGTGCCAGCATGGGATACACTGAAGCTTTCTTT.

This rearrangement joins TRBV6-5 to TRBJ1-2, with 7 positions matching TRBD1. CDR1 and CDR2 from the germline V gene are MNHEY and SVGAGI. V shed 5 bases, J shed 5 bases, and the junction held 8 bases outside the gene matches. This CDR3 comprises 14 residues. CDR3 in DNA: TGTGCCAGCAGTACCTACAGGGGCGGATATGGCTACACCTTC. It yields the protein CASSTYRGGYGYTF.

This chain uses TRBV20-1 with TRBJ2-1, with 10 bases fitting TRBD2. V was pared by 2 bases and J by 6 bases, with 10 bases of the junction left unmatched. This CDR3 has 16 amino acids. CDR1 is DFQATT, CDR2 SNEGSKA, per germline (reference sequence). CDR3 sequence reads: CSARSALASGSNEQFF. The CDR3 region has the DNA TGCAGTGCTAGATCCGCGTTGGCTAGCGGGAGCAATGAGCAGTTCTTC.

This clonotype was recorded many times. This rearrangement joins TRBV4-1 to TRBJ1-2, with D tentatively TRBD1 (6 bases). Trimming took 0 bases from V and 8 from J, leaving 16 bases between them. The CDR3 consists of 15 residues. Germline loops: CDR1 MGHRA, CDR2 YSYEKL. CDR3 protein: CASSQDDRMIMGYTF. CDR3 DNA sequence: TGCGCCAGCAGCCAAGATGACAGGATGATTATGGGCTACACCTTC.

This clonotype was recorded a few times. The chain employs TRBV29-1 and TRBJ1-1; no clear D. The CDR3 runs to 13 residues. CDR1 and CDR2 (germline): SQVTM, ANQGSEA. Trimming left V 2 bases short and J 4 bases short, with 11 bases between. In nucleotides, the CDR3 is TGCAGCGTTGAAATTGGAGCTAGCACTGAAGCTTTCTTT. Its protein is CSVEIGASTEAFF.

This clonotype was observed at least ten times. The J gene is TRBJ1-3, the V gene TRBV6-5; unclear D gene. Per germline, CDR1 MNHEY and CDR2 SVGAGI. The CDR3 runs to 15 residues. Between the trimmed V and J ends, which lost 2 bases and 6 bases, there was a span of 14 bases. This chain's CDR3 is CASSYAEGLENTIYF. CDR3 DNA sequence: TGTGCCAGCAGTTACGCTGAGGGTTTGGAAAACACCATATATTTT.